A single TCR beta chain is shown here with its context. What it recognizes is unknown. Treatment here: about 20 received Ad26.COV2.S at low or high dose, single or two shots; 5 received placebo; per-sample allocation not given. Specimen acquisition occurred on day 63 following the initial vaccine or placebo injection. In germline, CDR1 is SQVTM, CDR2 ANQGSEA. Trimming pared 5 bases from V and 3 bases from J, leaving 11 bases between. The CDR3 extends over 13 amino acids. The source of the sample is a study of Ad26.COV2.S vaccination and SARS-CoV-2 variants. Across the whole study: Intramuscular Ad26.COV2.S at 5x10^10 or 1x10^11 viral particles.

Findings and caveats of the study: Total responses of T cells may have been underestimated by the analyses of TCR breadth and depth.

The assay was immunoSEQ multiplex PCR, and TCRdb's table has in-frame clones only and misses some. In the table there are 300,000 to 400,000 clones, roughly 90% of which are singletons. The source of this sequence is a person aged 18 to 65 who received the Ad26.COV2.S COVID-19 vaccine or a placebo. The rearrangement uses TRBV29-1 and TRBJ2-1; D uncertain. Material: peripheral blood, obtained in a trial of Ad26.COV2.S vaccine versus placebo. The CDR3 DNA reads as TGCAGCGTTCTTGTCACGGACTACAATGAGCAGTTCTTC. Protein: CSVLVTDYNEQFF.